This T cell receptor (beta chain) was identified during a study of shared clonotypes between healthy human individuals. For the study at large: Per donor, three plates held CD4 naive cells, three held CD4 memory, two held CD8 naive and one held CD8 memory.

The study drew its donors from healthy HIV-negative adults without recent acute infections or vaccinations. Study-level points and caveats: How much donors shared clonotypes was expected to be affected by sequencing depth.

Trimming cost V 6 bases and J 7 bases; bases outside gene matches: 6. The germline V gene encodes CDR1 MDHEN and CDR2 SYDVKM. CDR3 length: 13 amino acids. It was 200 ng DNA, approximately 30,000 T cell genomes, that sorted-subset replicate PCRs used. The protocol was immunoSEQ multiplex PCR, while the TCRdb copy is restricted to in-frame clones and leaves out a portion. The sample includes about 2.4 million clones, just over 90% of them seen just once. This clone showed up just once. What it binds is not known. Sequencing used naive CD4+ T cells sorted from blood. Described subset: CD45RA+ positively selected. The receptor's source is a man aged 18 to 29 in good health. The V gene is TRBV28, the J gene TRBJ1-2; 9 nucleotides align to TRBD1. The CDR3: CASRPQGAGGYTF. The CDR3 DNA sequence: TGTGCCAGCAGGCCACAGGGGGCGGGTGGCTACACCTTC.